This T cell receptor beta chain stems from a study of chemoradiotherapy in HPV16-positive cancers (dated by TCRdb to about 2022). Concerning the study at large: Functional T-cell assays on cells from two HPV16-positive patients defined candidate HPV-specific T-cell clones and common TCR motifs. The study asked whether T-cell immunity to the HPV oncoproteins E6 and E7 changes during chemoradiotherapy and whether this immunity affects survival. The candidate HPV-specific TCRs and motifs were then tracked in TCR repertoires from 86 patients with HPV-related cancers. Paper-wide results and their limitations: Expansion of candidate HPV-specific clones and E7-related TCR motifs was observed in the tumor microenvironment during treatment, whereas no such expansion was observed for non-HPV-specific T cells. In HPV16-positive patients, expansion of HPV-responsive T cells during chemoradiotherapy was found to be associated with improved recurrence-free survival. The functional definition of HPV-specific T cells came from only a couple of HPV16-positive patients, and the survival association was reported for HPV16-positive patients.

Repertoires were sampled repeatedly over the course of chemoradiotherapy so that clonal expansion in the tumor microenvironment could be followed. Counted from cysteine to phenylalanine, this CDR3 has 14 amino acids. Only CDR3 DNA remains: 42 bases, in frame from the first base. V is clipped by 0 bases and J by 3 bases, and the sequence between their germline boundaries is 8 bases long. CDR1 SGHAT and CDR2 FQNNGV are derived from the germline V gene. The library was prepared using the immunoSEQ multiplex PCR assay. Not all clones reach the TCRdb copy of this immuneACCESS table, which keeps in-frame sequences only. Checked studies attribute under half of the gap to unresolved V genes and leave the rest unexplained. The sample table contains approximately 3,500 clones; only one count was recorded for 60% to 85% of them. Around 10% of the sample goes to the ten largest clones. To note about this clone: Its binding antigen is unknown. Base qualities are not at hand, and no much larger clone is one base apart.

The sample was tumor tissue, taken from a patient who underwent chemoradiotherapy. The sequence joins TRBV11-2 to TRBJ1-1, with TRBD1 tentatively as D gene (5 bases match). The sequence was obtained from a human donor with HPV-associated anogenital cancer. The DNA is TGTGCCAGCAGCTTAGAGGGGCGCGACACTGAAGCTTTCTTT. Its product reads: CASSLEGRDTEAFF.